This TCR beta chain was recovered during a study of OX40 agonist ivuxolimab in advanced cancers. Germline trimming cut 5 bases from V and 2 bases from J; bases unmatched to any gene: 9. CDR1 and CDR2 from the germline V gene are SGHKS and YYEKEE (reference sequence). CDR3 length equals 15 residues. Measured with immunoSEQ multiplex PCR; TCRdb has only the in-frame clones, and not every one. Of about 46,000 clones in the sample, over 75% are singletons; the top ten hold 12%. This sequence was found in an adult with an advanced solid tumor such as melanoma, head and neck, liver or kidney cancer. V usage is TRBV5-5 and J usage is TRBJ2-5, with TRBD1 identical over 7 bases. This specimen was CD4+ or CD8+ T cells sorted from blood, taken in a trial of the OX40 agonist ivuxolimab. The CDR3, as DNA: TGTGCCAGCAGAATACAGGGGTCGTCACAAGAGACCCAGTACTTC. It encodes CASRIQGSSQETQYF.